The sequence of this TCR beta chain was determined in a study of cytomegalovirus exposure and HLA in healthy donors. In the study overall: Most donors, 80% to 90% of 398 genotyped, fell in the Caucasian-associated ancestry cluster. Study-level points and caveats: Confirmation was obtained in vitro that three CMV-associated chains are specific for CMV antigens. CMV serostatus was the only immune exposure information that was available.

Turning to this clone: Its antigen is unknown.

Primers for the PCR totalled 60 Vbeta and 13 Jbeta. Libraries were prepared by immunoSEQ multiplex PCR; TCRdb keeps only in-frame clonotypes and omits some of them. The repertoire holds roughly 190,000 clones, with roughly 77% as singletons. This CDR3 has 14 amino acids. V was shortened by 6 bases and J by 1 base, with 12 bases between the two germline ends. Germline V lookup: CDR1 MDHEN, CDR2 SYDVKM. The rearrangement links TRBV28 to TRBJ1-1; TRBD1 is a possible D gene (6 bases). The TCR was taken from a woman aged 50 to 65 in good health and CMV-seronegative. The sequenced material came from PBMCs. In nucleotides, the CDR3 is TGTGCCAGCAGCCCCGACAGGAGGAACACTGAAGCTTTCTTT. It is translated as CASSPDRRNTEAFF.